Listed below are T cell receptor beta chains from one sample, sequenced in a study of naive and memory T cell subsets. TCRdb passed the UMI-ligation and nested PCR reads through MiXCR, listing each CDR3 protein once. The sample has 120,000 to 150,000 distinct CDR3 sequences, approximately 24% seen once; the top ten hold less than 0.13%. The sequencing sample was made of naive CD4+ T cells from blood. The receptor set was obtained from a human donor in good health. The CDR3 runs from the conserved cysteine through the conserved F or W. The D gene is left open where the match is weak. Only part of the rows carry a size: once, few, many, or a class if the clone is expanded.

>TRBJ2-1|few|TRBD2|TRBV9
CASSASGRPISSYNEQFF
TGTGCCAGCAGCGCTAGCGGGAGACCTATAAGCTCCTACAATGAGCAGTTCTTC
>TRBJ2-1|.|TRBD2|TRBV2
CASRRGLAGAEQFF
TGTGCCAGCCGTAGAGGACTAGCGGGTGCTGAGCAGTTCTTC
>TRBJ2-4|.|.|TRBV6-1
CASSELGEAKNIQYF
TGTGCCAGCAGTGAGTTGGGAGAAGCCAAAAACATTCAGTACTTC
>TRBJ1-1|once|.|TRBV9
CASSVVPNTEAFF
TGTGCCAGCAGCGTAGTCCCAAACACTGAAGCTTTCTTT
>TRBJ1-3|.|.|TRBV11-3
CASSLGQGISGNTIYF
TGTGCCAGCAGCTTGGGCCAGGGAATCTCTGGAAACACCATATATTTT
>TRBJ2-1|.|.|TRBV5-1
CASSSDQPYNEQFF
TGCGCCAGCAGCTCCGACCAGCCCTACAATGAGCAGTTCTTT
>TRBJ2-5|.|TRBD1|TRBV7-3
CASSRGQGETQYF
TGTGCCAGCAGCCGGGGACAGGGGGAGACCCAGTACTTC
>TRBJ2-3|.|TRBD2|TRBV11-1
CASSLAASGISTDTQYF
TGTGCCAGCAGCTTAGCGGCTAGCGGGATTAGCACAGATACGCAGTATTTT
>TRBJ2-7|.|TRBD1|TRBV3-1
CASSPLRGEQYF
TGTGCCAGCAGTCCTCTCAGGGGGGAGCAGTACTTC
>TRBJ2-2|.|TRBD1|TRBV11-2
CASSSGQGTKRRTGELFF
TGTGCCAGCAGCTCTGGACAGGGGACTAAGAGGAGAACCGGGGAGCTGTTTTTT
>TRBJ2-1|few|.|TRBV20-1
CSAKLYGGMQFF
TGCAGTGCTAAGCTCTACGGGGGAATGCAGTTCTTC
>TRBJ1-6|.|.|TRBV6-5
CASSRGKVDSPLHF
TGTGCCAGCAGTCGCGGGAAGGTGGATTCACCCCTCCACTTT
>TRBJ2-1|many|TRBD2|TRBV5-1
CASSLEIAGANNEQFF
TGCGCCAGCAGCTTGGAGATAGCGGGGGCCAACAATGAGCAGTTCTTC
>TRBJ2-1|.|TRBD2|TRBV5-4
CASSSNPITGGEQFF
TGTGCCAGCAGCTCGAACCCGATAACGGGAGGTGAGCAGTTCTTC
>TRBJ2-3|.|.|TRBV19
CASSSPLESTDTQYF
TGTGCCAGTTCGTCTCCGTTGGAATCGACAGATACGCAGTATTTT
>TRBJ2-1|.|TRBD2|TRBV7-3
CASSFSGRVSYNEQFF
TGTGCCAGCAGCTTTAGCGGGAGAGTCTCCTACAATGAGCAGTTCTTC
>TRBJ2-2|.|TRBD2|TRBV7-2
CASSLLARGRANTGELFF
TGTGCCAGCAGCTTGCTGGCAAGAGGGAGGGCGAACACCGGGGAGCTGTTTTTT
>TRBJ2-5|.|TRBD2|TRBV24-1
CATSDGGSSETQYF
TGTGCCACCAGTGACGGCGGGAGTTCTGAGACCCAGTACTTC
>TRBJ2-5|.|.|TRBV7-9
CASSFGGLETQYF
TGTGCCAGCAGCTTCGGCGGACTAGAGACCCAGTACTTC
>TRBJ2-1|.|TRBD1|TRBV24-1
CATSDRGSGRSYNEQFF
TGTGCCACCAGCGACAGGGGCTCGGGGCGTTCCTACAATGAGCAGTTCTTC
>TRBJ1-5|many|.|TRBV18
CASSPQQGNQPQHF
TGTGCCAGCTCCCCCCAACAGGGAAATCAGCCCCAGCATTTT
>TRBJ1-1|.|.|TRBV20-1
CSASARRGNTEAFF
TGCAGTGCTAGCGCCCGACGGGGGAACACTGAAGCTTTCTTT
>TRBJ1-6|.|.|TRBV20-1
CSAGHLISPLHF
TGCAGTGCTGGGCATTTGATTTCACCCCTCCACTTT
>TRBJ2-1|.|.|TRBV29-1
CSGAYNSYNEQFF
TGCAGCGGGGCTTATAACTCCTACAATGAGCAGTTCTTC
>TRBJ2-7|few|TRBD2|TRBV29-1
CSVPLEKGLAGGPDYEQYF
TGCAGCGTTCCCCTAGAAAAGGGACTAGCGGGAGGGCCGGACTACGAGCAGTACTTC
>TRBJ1-4|few|.|TRBV12-3/TRBV12-4
CASSLDRTNEKLFF
TGTGCCAGCAGTTTGGACAGAACTAATGAAAAACTGTTTTTT
>TRBJ2-5|.|TRBD1|TRBV7-8
CASSFPRTRQGQETQYF
TGTGCCAGCAGCTTCCCCCGTACCAGACAGGGCCAAGAGACCCAGTACTTC
>TRBJ2-1|many|TRBD2|TRBV18
CASSPPTSGRALYNEQFF
TGTGCCAGCTCACCACCAACTAGCGGGAGGGCCCTCTACAATGAGCAGTTCTTC
>TRBJ1-1|few|.|TRBV5-6
CASSLRILAGKTEAFF
TGTGCCAGCAGCTTACGAATATTGGCAGGGAAGACTGAAGCTTTCTTT
>TRBJ2-1|few|TRBD2|TRBV9
CASSPEAAAGGSYNEQFF
TGTGCCAGCAGCCCAGAGGCGGCAGCGGGAGGCTCTTACAATGAGCAGTTCTTC
>TRBJ2-1|.|TRBD1|TRBV27
CASSLLDRVPINEQFF
TGTGCCAGCAGTCTTCTGGACAGGGTCCCGATCAATGAGCAGTTCTTC
>TRBJ2-1|many|TRBD2|TRBV4-1
CASSQGRGGRGYNEQFF
TGCGCCAGCAGCCAAGGAAGGGGCGGGAGAGGTTACAATGAGCAGTTCTTC
>TRBJ2-1|.|TRBD2|TRBV12-3/TRBV12-4
CASGTSGKNEQFF
TGTGCCAGCGGGACTAGCGGGAAGAATGAGCAGTTCTTC
>TRBJ1-5|.|TRBD1|TRBV24-1
CATSDWGGQGRDQPQHF
TGTGCCACCAGTGATTGGGGGGGACAGGGTCGGGATCAGCCCCAGCATTTT
>TRBJ2-7|.|TRBD1|TRBV19
CASSDGTGLFEQYF
TGTGCCAGTAGTGACGGGACAGGGCTCTTCGAGCAGTACTTC
>TRBJ1-3|.|TRBD1|TRBV12-3/TRBV12-4
CASSSQRSGTVPSTIYF
TGTGCCAGCAGTTCACAACGATCCGGGACAGTACCTTCAACCATATATTTT
>TRBJ2-5|.|TRBD2|TRBV20-1
CSARPDGLAGLGTQYF
TGCAGTGCTAGGCCGGACGGACTAGCTGGGTTGGGGACCCAGTACTTC
>TRBJ2-7|.|.|TRBV29-1
CSVGNPRGHEQYF
TGCAGCGTTGGTAACCCACGGGGCCACGAGCAGTACTTC
>TRBJ2-1|few|TRBD1|TRBV20-1
CSAYPGQGMNEQFF
TGCAGTGCTTATCCGGGACAGGGTATGAATGAGCAGTTCTTC
>TRBJ2-7|few|.|TRBV3-1
CASSQVGRRPYEQYF
TGTGCCAGCAGCCAAGTGGGGAGAAGGCCCTACGAGCAGTACTTC
>TRBJ2-3|.|.|TRBV7-2
CASSLVGPTDTQYF
TGTGCCAGCAGCTTAGTGGGACCCACAGATACGCAGTATTTT
>TRBJ2-1|few|TRBD2|TRBV5-1
CASSSGTSGVNEQFF
TGCGCCAGCAGCTCGGGGACTAGCGGGGTCAATGAGCAGTTCTTC
>TRBJ2-1|few|.|TRBV7-2
CASSRTTQGSNHLGEQFF
TGTGCCAGCAGCCGCACAACACAGGGTTCGAATCACCTCGGCGAGCAGTTCTTC
>TRBJ2-1|.|TRBD1|TRBV5-1
CASSPGSRGSYNEQFF
TGCGCCAGCAGCCCGGGTAGCAGGGGGTCCTACAATGAGCAGTTCTTC
>TRBJ2-7|few|TRBD1|TRBV10-3
CAIRDNRGDYEQYF
TGTGCCATCAGGGACAACAGGGGGGACTACGAGCAGTACTTC
>TRBJ2-1|many|.|TRBV28
CASSLQTLYEQFF
TGTGCCAGCAGTTTACAGACTTTGTATGAGCAGTTCTTC
>TRBJ1-1|many|.|TRBV20-1
CSARDIPGGTEAFF
TGCAGTGCTAGAGATATCCCGGGAGGGACTGAAGCTTTCTTT
>TRBJ1-5|many|.|TRBV7-9
CASSLGGGSYQPQHF
TGTGCCAGCAGCTTAGGTGGGGGAAGTTATCAGCCCCAGCATTTT
>TRBJ2-7|many|.|TRBV7-9
CASSFGPLLDYEQYF
TGTGCCAGCAGCTTTGGTCCCCTCTTGGACTACGAGCAGTACTTC
>TRBJ1-5|few|.|TRBV20-1
CSALSPQSQPQHF
TGCAGTGCCCTCTCCCCCCAGAGTCAGCCCCAGCATTTT